The 14 T cell receptor beta chains below all came from one sample that was sequenced in a study of T cells in localized non-small cell lung cancer. The repertoire was sequenced with immunoSEQ multiplex PCR; TCRdb's copy has only in-frame clones and lacks some. The sample records roughly 7,000 clones, around 40% being singletons. The sample in question was lung tumor tissue, obtained before any cancer treatment. The receptors here all came from a man aged 35 to 70 with stage III lung adenocarcinoma.

The chain links TRBV25-1 to TRBJ2-1; 10 nucleotides match TRBD1. Per germline, CDR1 MGHDK and CDR2 SYGVNS. The CDR3 is 16 amino acids. V gave up 4 bases and J gave up 2 bases; unmatched junction bases: 5. Written as DNA, the CDR3 is TGTGCCAGCAGTGGACAGGGGGCTGGGCCCTACAATGAGCAGTTCTTC. Protein product: CASSGQGAGPYNEQFF.

This clone was detected a few times. The V gene is TRBV11-3, the J gene TRBJ1-1; the D is unclear. The CDR3 spans 14 residues. The V gene's germline CDR1 is SGHNT and CDR2 YENEEA. V was trimmed by 2 bases and J by 1 base, leaving 8 bases between them. The DNA for the CDR3 is TGTGCCAGCAGCTTATCAATGACGAACACTGAAGCTTTCTTT. The encoded protein is CASSLSMTNTEAFF.

This clone occurred once. The rearrangement joins TRBV18 to TRBJ2-3, with TRBD2 identical over 8 bases. This CDR3 is 18 amino acids long. Germline V gene data show CDR1 as KGHSH and CDR2 as LQKENI. The junction had 15 bases not matched to a gene; V was cut back by 1 base and J by 6 bases. Here the CDR3 reads CASSPHPLGGAGVDTQYF. CDR3 coding DNA: TGTGCCAGCTCACCACACCCCCTCGGAGGAGCGGGAGTTGATACGCAGTATTTT.

The CDR3 DNA is TGCGCCAGCAGCTTGACAGGGACCAGCACAGATACGCAGTATTTT. Translating gives CASSLTGTSTDTQYF. The chain combines TRBV5-1 with TRBJ2-3, with D tentatively TRBD1 (6 bases). The CDR3 is made up of 15 amino acids. Germline CDR1 reads SGHRS; CDR2 reads YFSETQ. Trimming removed 1 base at V and 0 bases at J, with 9 bases between.

This clone is categorized as medium-sized. V usage is TRBV11-3 and J usage is TRBJ2-5; TRBD1 might be the D (6 bases). The CDR3 covers 17 residues. Per the germline V gene, CDR1 is SGHNT and CDR2 is YENEEA. The germline V and J ends were trimmed by 4 bases and 5 bases, with 23 bases remaining between them. The CDR3 sequence: CASSSSADVLTGETQYF. CDR3 DNA: TGTGCCAGCAGCTCTAGTGCTGACGTGCTAACAGGGGAGACCCAGTACTTC. Full variable domain (remainder filled in from reference TRBV11-3 and TRBJ2-5): EAGVVQSPRYKIIEKKQPVAFWCNPISGHNTLYWYLQNLGQGPELLIRYENEEAVDDSQLPKDRFSAERLKGVDSTLKIQPAELGDSAVYLCASSSSADVLTGETQYFGPGTRLLVL.

V gene TRBV29-1 combines with J gene TRBJ2-3; D is unclear. The CDR3 covers 12 residues. The germline gives CDR1 SQVTM, CDR2 ANQGSEA. Trimming stripped 3 bases from V and 0 bases from J, with 4 bases between. CDR3 DNA: TGCAGCGTTGAGGGGAGCACAGATACGCAGTATTTT. Translating gives CSVEGSTDTQYF.

The chain uses TRBV29-1 and TRBJ2-7; 8 bases align to TRBD1. The CDR3 is 13 amino acids. Germline CDR1 reads SQVTM; CDR2 reads ANQGSEA. Germline trimming cut 4 bases from V and 5 bases from J; bases unmatched to any gene: 7. CDR3 DNA sequence: TGCAGCGTTGGGACAGGGAATCGTAACGAGCAGTACTTC. As protein: CSVGTGNRNEQYF.

This clone has only a few counts. This chain connects TRBV6-7 to TRBJ1-2, with D unclear. TRBV6-7 is an open reading frame, and its role is uncertain. Trimming left V 10 bases short and J 6 bases short, with 12 bases between. This CDR3 is built from 11 residues. The CDR3 nucleotides are TGTGCCACCGATAGCCCCCATGGCTACACCTTC. It translates to CATDSPHGYTF.

The gene calls are TRBV18 and TRBJ1-2; no definite D call. In germline, CDR1 is KGHSH, CDR2 LQKENI. Trimming shortened V by 2 bases and J by 7 bases, and 8 bases separated the two germline ends. The CDR3 loop spans 12 amino acids. The CDR3 is CASSPVKGGYTF. CDR3 DNA: TGTGCCAGCTCACCAGTAAAGGGTGGCTACACCTTC.

This clone is medium-sized by share. The V and J genes are TRBV9 and TRBJ2-7; no clear D. This CDR3 has 12 amino acids. CDR1 SGDLS and CDR2 YYNGEE come from the germline V gene. Trimming shortened V by 4 bases and J by 2 bases, and 7 bases separated the two germline ends. The CDR3 region is CASSLETYEQYF. The CDR3 region has the DNA TGTGCCAGCAGCCTAGAAACCTACGAGCAGTACTTC.

CDR3 coding DNA: TGTGCCTGGAGGGGCCATAACTATGGCTACACCTTC. It encodes CAWRGHNYGYTF. This sequence joins TRBV30 and TRBJ1-2; D gene uncertain. This CDR3 contains 12 residues. Germline values: CDR1 GTSNPN, CDR2 SVGIG (reference sequence). The V end lost 3 bases, the J end lost 1 base, and 6 bases lay between the germline ends.

This clone was counted a few times. This sequence joins TRBV6-8 and TRBJ1-2, with 9 bases that match TRBD1. Per the germline V gene, CDR1 is MNHGY and CDR2 is SAAAGT. This CDR3 is 15 amino acids long. After removal of 5 bases from V and 6 bases from J, the junction contained 10 bases not matched to a gene. This CDR3 reads CASSVRDRELDGYTF. CDR3 bases: TGTGCCAGCAGTGTCCGGGACAGGGAATTGGATGGCTACACCTTC.

In its sample, this clone was seen a few times. V usage is TRBV30 and J usage is TRBJ2-1; 8 nucleotides agree with TRBD2. The CDR3 extends over 13 amino acids. Germline loops: CDR1 GTSNPN, CDR2 SVGIG (reference sequence). Germline trimming cut 3 bases from V and 6 bases from J; bases unmatched to any gene: 4. CDR3 amino acids: CAWSLGRGNEQFF. The CDR3 bases are TGTGCCTGGAGCCTCGGGAGGGGCAATGAGCAGTTCTTC.

A few counts support this clone. The rearrangement uses TRBV12-5 and TRBJ1-2; D is undetermined. CDR1 is LGHNT and CDR2 is FRNRAP in the germline V gene. CDR3 length: 12 residues. Trimming removed 4 bases from V and 8 bases from J, with 11 bases in between. The CDR3 DNA reads TGTGCTAGTGGTTGGGAGGGAACAGGCTACACCTTC. Its translation: CASGWEGTGYTF. Filled out from reference TRBV12-5 and TRBJ1-2, the complete variable domain reads DARVTQTPRHKVTEMGQEVTMRCQPILGHNTVFWYRQTMMQGLELLAYFRNRAPLDDSGMPKDRFSAEMPDATLATLKIQPSEPRDSAVYFCASGWEGTGYTFGSGTRLTVV.